The sequence of this TCR beta chain was determined in a study of blood T cell repertoires in COVID-19. Sequencing was performed with immunoSEQ multiplex PCR; in TCRdb, only in-frame clones are kept and a portion is missing. The sample records about 210,000 clones, roughly 87% being singletons. This CDR3 spans 14 amino acids. Trimming at V came to 7 bases and at J to 4 bases, leaving 7 bases not matched to a gene. Germline lookup yields CDR1 ENHRY and CDR2 SYGVKD. Participants, about 18 to 90 years old, spanned fewer than 30 US areas. The chain recombines TRBV10-3 with TRBJ1-2; 9 bases map to TRBD1. The specimen was PBMCs or T cells enriched from blood (not recorded which). The receptor was isolated from a man younger than 30 with acute COVID-19. The CDR3 nucleotides read TGTGCCATCATCGCACAGGGGGCGGCCTATGGCTACACCTTC. Protein product: CAIIAQGAAYGYTF.